These T cell receptor beta chains were read from a single sample in a study of PD-1 blockade in classical Hodgkin lymphoma. The assay was immunoSEQ multiplex PCR, and TCRdb's table has in-frame clones only and misses some. This table holds around 53,000 clones, around 76% found once. Sequenced here: peripheral blood mononuclear cells (PBMCs), sampled before the fourth cycle of nivolumab. The source is a human donor with classical Hodgkin lymphoma. Each CDR3 is given without its conserved first and last residue.

V,CDR3
TRBV21-1,ASSNNYFILAGEGPIETQY
TRBV29-1,SVEDLRGTHGYT
TRBV6-1,AVGTGGAYEQY
TRBV2,ASSAGPQPQH
TRBV10-1,ASSESPGETQY
TRBV7-9,ASSPIGNLNTEAF
TRBV7-9,ASSLLGGTSYEQY
TRBV9,ASSPQIGQARADTQY
TRBV9,ASSVGPSYGYT
TRBV28,ASIGAGAKNEQF
TRBV6-5,ASSRRQGWTEAF
TRBV7-7,ASSLGASNDDTGELF
TRBV6-6,ASSYSPGPNYGYT
TRBV2,ASSLSWGLAGGYQETQY
TRBV19,ASSPPGLAGGYQY
TRBV11-1,ASSPGVVTYYSYEQY
TRBV10-3,AISDSGVSGANVLT
TRBV19,ASSNPGHPTSGNTIY
TRBV20-1,SAYLGYQF
TRBV5-1,ASSLLAGDAEQY
TRBV5-4,ASSYPGLAGGANTGELF
TRBV7-2,ASSLSVLSNQPQH
TRBV9,ASSVGLAGVSEQY
TRBV28,ASSPIGLAGAYNEQF
TRBV28,ASSLVQDGLYGYT
TRBV4-1,ASSQENTEAF
TRBV18,ASSPPLSSYEQY
TRBV5-6,ASSLAYSGGRFDNQPQH
TRBV15,ATSRLIPGLQRPFSYNEQF
TRBV10-1,ASSGQARDEQY
TRBV6-5,ASSPTGQGYTEAF
TRBV2,ASSSRVRTSAF
TRBV7-3,ASSSGLAGVGGTDTQY
TRBV2,ASSYWGSYEQY
TRBV2,ASRGLATNTGELF
TRBV2,ARGGQGGGYT
TRBV2,ASTGQGRGEQY
TRBV28,ASSFKWGRNQPQH
TRBV6-1,ASSEPGLAGTEQF
TRBV6-1,ASSEGPGSEKLF
TRBV2,ASMREVQETQY
TRBV7-8,ASSQGAGEPGNTIY
TRBV6-6,ASSYSRSTDTQY
TRBV14,ASSPNLETQY
TRBV15,ATSSASGSGEKLF
TRBV19,ASSPTGRWGYT
TRBV28,ASSLSRVREQY
TRBV18,ASSQPEGNEQY
TRBV4-1,ASSSRQGPATNEKLF
TRBV2,ASTIGSVGEQF
TRBV19,ASTPQGAGENEQY
TRBV5-1,ASSVGLAGPLDNEQF
TRBV7-2,ASSLTNGLGPKGTQY